This entry lists 30 T cell receptor beta chains sequenced from one sample in a study of blood T cell repertoires in COVID-19. Sequencing used immunoSEQ multiplex PCR; TCRdb keeps in-frame clones, though not all of them. The repertoire holds about 60,000 clones, with about 88% as singletons. The sequenced sample consisted of peripheral blood. The receptors come from a human donor in a cohort sampled during active COVID-19.

The genes are TRBV11-2 and TRBJ1-1; D is unresolved. The CDR3 runs 14 residues. V was trimmed by 3 bases and J by 4 bases, leaving 12 bases between them. The germline V gene encodes CDR1 SGHAT and CDR2 FQNNGV. The CDR3 region has the DNA TGTGCCAGCAGCTTTAACGGGGTGGGCACTGAAGCTTTCTTT. It encodes CASSFNGVGTEAFF.

V gene TRBV9 combines with J gene TRBJ2-4, with TRBD2 as a possible D gene (6 bases). Deletions cut 1 base from V and 1 base from J, with 15 bases between. The CDR3 totals 17 residues. Germline loops: CDR1 SGDLS, CDR2 YYNGEE. The CDR3 loop reads CASSVSSSRGAKNIQYF. Here the CDR3 DNA reads TGTGCCAGCAGCGTATCGTCGAGTCGGGGGGCCAAAAACATTCAGTACTTC.

Only one count was recorded for this clone. The rearrangement uses TRBV6-2 or TRBV6-3 and TRBJ1-2; TRBD1 is a possible D gene (5 bases). Germline CDR1 and CDR2: MNHEY and SVGEGT. CDR3 length: 16 amino acids. Trimming removed 0 bases at V and 0 bases at J, with 11 bases between. This CDR3 is CASSYSTGDTNYGYTF. CDR3 DNA: TGTGCCAGCAGTTACTCAACAGGCGATACTAACTATGGCTACACCTTC.

The V and J genes are TRBV27 and TRBJ1-5; TRBD1 matches 7 bases. This CDR3 comprises 15 residues. The V and J ends lost 6 bases and 3 bases, in that order; junction bases with no gene match: 8. Germline V lookup: CDR1 MNHEY, CDR2 SMNVEV (reference sequence). CDR3 DNA: TGTGCCAGCAGACCACAGGGGCCACCCAATCAGCCCCAGCATTTT. Translation gives CASRPQGPPNQPQHF.

The chain carries TRBV14 and TRBJ1-4; 7 nucleotides match TRBD1. In germline, CDR1 is SGHDN, CDR2 FVKESK. The CDR3 consists of 13 residues. V gave up 4 bases and J gave up 7 bases; unmatched junction bases: 3. The CDR3 is CASSRRTGEKLFF. CDR3 DNA: TGTGCCAGCAGCCGGAGGACAGGTGAAAAACTGTTTTTT.

The rearrangement uses TRBV5-1 and TRBJ2-1; possible D gene TRBD1, 5 bases. The CDR3 sequence is 14 residues long. V was pared by 0 bases and J by 8 bases, with 12 bases between. Germline CDR1 and CDR2: SGHRS and YFSETQ. For the CDR3, the DNA is TGCGCCAGCAGCTTGGCGGCCTTAGGGGATGAGCAGTTCTTC. It translates to CASSLAALGDEQFF.

The gene calls are TRBV6-5 and TRBJ1-6, with D hard to call. The germline V gene encodes CDR1 MNHEY and CDR2 SVGAGI. The CDR3 is made up of 15 amino acids. Deletions cut 0 bases from V and 14 bases from J, with 17 bases between. The CDR3 region has the DNA TGTGCCAGCAGTTACTCGCGGGGATTGCGGGGAGCCCTCCACTTT. Its protein product is CASSYSRGLRGALHF.

This chain links TRBV6-4 with TRBJ1-1; maybe TRBD1 (6 bases). With 3 bases removed from V and 0 bases from J, the gap between germline ends came to 8 bases. CDR1 and CDR2 from the germline V gene are MRHNA and SNTAGT. The CDR3 loop spans 14 amino acids. CDR3 bases: TGTGCCAGCAGTGAGACAGGCATGAACACTGAAGCTTTCTTT. This translates into CASSETGMNTEAFF.

The chain couples TRBV5-5 to TRBJ2-7; 7 bases match TRBD1. CDR3 size: 15 residues. From germline, CDR1 is SGHKS and CDR2 YYEKEE (reference sequence). The V gene end was trimmed by 0 bases and the J gene end by 2 bases; junction bases not matched to a gene: 5. The CDR3 is CASSLASGGTYEQYF. Here the CDR3 DNA reads TGTGCCAGCAGCTTGGCTTCAGGGGGTACCTACGAGCAGTACTTC.

There are a few counts of this clone. J is TRBJ2-2 and V is TRBV5-4; D call uncertain. Germline assignment: CDR1 SGHNT and CDR2 YYREEE (reference sequence). The CDR3 runs to 15 residues. Trimming shortened V by 0 bases and J by 5 bases, and 11 bases separated the two germline ends. The CDR3 here is CASSLGGAGTGELFF. The CDR3 nucleotides are TGTGCCAGCAGCTTGGGCGGCGCTGGGACCGGGGAGCTGTTTTTT.

The CDR3 coding sequence is TGTGCCAGCAGCTACTCGGACAGGGGGTACTACGAGCAGTACTTC. This sequence encodes CASSYSDRGYYEQYF. The gene calls are TRBV7-9 and TRBJ2-7, with 10 bases lining up with TRBD1. Per germline, CDR1 SEHNR and CDR2 FQNEAQ (reference sequence). The CDR3 length is 15 residues. With 4 bases clipped from V and 3 bases from J, the junction kept 6 bases outside the gene matches.

The chain carries TRBV18 and TRBJ1-1; D possibly corresponds to TRBD1 (5 bases). V was cut by 0 bases and J by 1 base, with 9 bases left in between. Per germline, CDR1 KGHSH and CDR2 LQKENI. CDR3 length: 15 amino acids. The CDR3 DNA sequence: TGTGCCAGCTCACCACCGGCAGGGAAGAACACTGAAGCTTTCTTT. Amino acid sequence: CASSPPAGKNTEAFF.

In its sample, this clone was seen a few times. The CDR3 is CASSQDPRGQYGYTF. The CDR3 region has the DNA TGCGCCAGCAGCCAAGATCCGAGGGGACAATATGGCTACACCTTC. V gene TRBV4-3 combines with J gene TRBJ1-2, with a weak D call TRBD1 (6 bases). V lost 0 bases and J 5 bases, leaving 13 bases between the germline ends. CDR3 length: 15 residues. In germline, CDR1 is LGHNA, CDR2 YSLEER.

The chain employs TRBV5-1 and TRBJ2-3; 7 bases agree with TRBD2. With V trimmed by 4 bases and J by 5 bases, 4 bases remained unmatched. Germline V gives CDR1 SGHRS, CDR2 YFSETQ. CDR3 length equals 13 residues. This CDR3 reads CASSVWGGDTQYF. In DNA, the CDR3 is TGCGCCAGCAGCGTATGGGGGGGAGATACGCAGTATTTT.

The V call is TRBV29-1, the J call TRBJ2-7; 8 bases align to TRBD1. The CDR3 contains 13 residues. Unmatched junction bases numbered 8, after V lost 8 bases and J lost 2 bases. CDR1 is SQVTM, CDR2 ANQGSEA, per germline. The CDR3 protein is CSIRDRQTYEQYF. The CDR3 DNA reads as TGCAGCATCCGGGACAGGCAGACCTACGAGCAGTACTTC.

The rearrangement joins TRBV7-2 to TRBJ2-3, with D perhaps TRBD2 (6 bases). Looked up from germline, CDR1 is SGHTA and CDR2 is FQGNSA. This CDR3 spans 15 amino acids. With 5 bases removed from V and 0 bases from J, the gap between germline ends came to 12 bases. CDR3 DNA sequence: TGTGCCAGCAGCCCGGACTACTTAAGCACAGATACGCAGTATTTT. Protein sequence: CASSPDYLSTDTQYF.

Here the CDR3 DNA reads TGTGCCAGCAGCCCAAGGTTAGCCAATCAGCCCCAGCATTTT. This translates into CASSPRLANQPQHF. The V call is TRBV11-3, the J call TRBJ1-5; D is unresolved. Trimming left V 5 bases short and J 3 bases short, with 11 bases between. Germline assignment: CDR1 SGHNT and CDR2 YENEEA. The CDR3 spans 14 residues.

This clone has just a few counts. CDR3 coding DNA: TGTGCCTGGAGCTCTGGGACAGGGGCCAACGAGCAGTACTTC. It yields the protein CAWSSGTGANEQYF. This sequence joins TRBV30 and TRBJ2-7; 10 bases match TRBD1. Germline-derived CDR1 and CDR2 are GTSNPN and SVGIG (reference sequence). The CDR3 has 14 residues. The junction had 7 bases not matched to a gene; V was cut back by 3 bases and J by 5 bases.

J is TRBJ2-2 and V is TRBV30, with no clear D. Germline values: CDR1 GTSNPN, CDR2 SVGIG (reference sequence). With 4 bases removed from V and 0 bases from J, the gap between germline ends came to 12 bases. This CDR3 is 15 amino acids long. The CDR3 nucleotides read TGTGCCTGGACCCGGTGGTCTGCGAACACCGGGGAGCTGTTTTTT. The encoded protein is CAWTRWSANTGELFF.

The chain joins TRBV5-5 to TRBJ2-7, with D tentatively TRBD2 (5 bases). V gave up 9 bases and J gave up 5 bases, with 15 bases separating them. Germline V gives CDR1 SGHKS, CDR2 YYEKEE (reference sequence). The CDR3 consists of 12 residues. The CDR3 region is CATSQIGDEQYF. In DNA, the CDR3 is TGTGCCACCTCACAGATCGGGGACGAGCAGTACTTC.

The chain links TRBV13 to TRBJ2-1; D is ambiguous. Trimming removed 2 bases from V and 7 bases from J, with 6 bases in between. Looked up from germline, CDR1 is PRHDT and CDR2 is FYEKMQ (reference sequence). This CDR3 contains 12 residues. In DNA, the CDR3 is TGTGCCAGCAGCTTAAACACGAATGAGCAGTTCTTC. Translated, it gives CASSLNTNEQFF.

The chain couples TRBV4-2 to TRBJ2-2, with TRBD2 matching over 7 bases. The junction had 12 bases not matched to a gene; V was cut back by 4 bases and J by 1 base. This CDR3 has 18 amino acids. CDR1 and CDR2 (germline): LGHNA, YNFKEQ. The CDR3 coding sequence is TGTGCCAGCAGCCGCGATCTAGGGAGGGGAGTGAACACCGGGGAGCTGTTTTTT. It yields the protein CASSRDLGRGVNTGELFF.

This clone came up once. V gene TRBV4-3 combines with J gene TRBJ2-3; TRBD2 agrees at 10 bases. Germline CDR1 reads LGHNA; CDR2 reads YSLEER. V was pared by 3 bases and J by 2 bases, with 8 bases of the junction left unmatched. The CDR3 sequence is 17 residues long. The CDR3 nucleotides read TGCGCCAGCAGCCAGCTCCTAGCGGGGGCCCTCACAGATACGCAGTATTTT. Amino acid sequence: CASSQLLAGALTDTQYF.

The chain combines TRBV28 with TRBJ2-1; the D gene is possibly TRBD1 (6 bases). The germline CDR1 and CDR2 sequences are MDHEN and SYDVKM. V lost 3 bases to trimming and J lost 6 bases, with 15 bases between them. The CDR3 is 15 amino acids. CDR3 sequence: CASSFRQGWVNEQFF. The CDR3 DNA reads TGTGCCAGCAGTTTTCGGCAGGGGTGGGTCAATGAGCAGTTCTTC.

The chain couples TRBV7-9 to TRBJ2-7, with TRBD1 matching 7 bases. This CDR3 region has 15 residues. J lost 2 bases, V lost 7 bases, and 11 bases had no gene match. Germline CDR1 reads SEHNR; CDR2 reads FQNEAQ (reference sequence). The CDR3: CASTHAGDRPYEQYF. CDR3 nucleotide sequence: TGTGCCAGCACTCATGCTGGGGACAGACCCTACGAGCAGTACTTC.

This chain connects TRBV28 to TRBJ1-1; 7 bases map to TRBD1. Germline loops: CDR1 MDHEN, CDR2 SYDVKM. The junction had 9 bases not matched to a gene; V was cut back by 7 bases and J by 4 bases. The CDR3 is 14 residues long. The CDR3 reads CASTRQGRVTEAFF. DNA for the CDR3: TGTGCCAGCACACGACAGGGTAGGGTCACTGAAGCTTTCTTT.

This clone came up many times. The chain employs TRBV12-3 or TRBV12-4 and TRBJ1-2; D gene ambiguous. This CDR3 has 13 amino acids. Trimming removed 7 bases at V and 2 bases at J, with 11 bases between. In nucleotides, the CDR3 is TGTGCCAGCAACTCTCGAGAGAACTATGGCTACACCTTC. Protein: CASNSRENYGYTF.

V usage is TRBV6-5 and J usage is TRBJ2-7; TRBD1 might be the D (6 bases). Deletions cut 6 bases from V and 4 bases from J, with 10 bases between. The V gene's germline CDR1 is MNHEY and CDR2 SVGAGI. The CDR3 sequence is 12 residues long. The CDR3, as DNA: TGTGCCAGCAGCCGGGACACTTACGAGCAGTACTTC. This gives the protein CASSRDTYEQYF.

The chain combines TRBV6-5 with TRBJ2-7; D possibly corresponds to TRBD2 (5 bases). The CDR3 extends over 14 amino acids. The V end lost 0 bases, the J end lost 5 bases, and 11 bases lay between the germline ends. Germline-derived CDR1 and CDR2 are MNHEY and SVGAGI. The chain's CDR3 is CASSYSRAADEQYF. The DNA of the CDR3 is TGTGCCAGCAGTTACTCGAGGGCGGCCGACGAGCAGTACTTC.

V and J are TRBV2 and TRBJ2-2; D might be TRBD1 (5 bases). Per germline, CDR1 SNHLY and CDR2 FYNNEI. V dropped 6 bases and J dropped 9 bases, with 17 bases sitting between them. There are 14 residues in the CDR3. CDR3 region: CASRTDRTKWELFF. The CDR3 DNA reads TGTGCCAGCAGGACAGACAGAACGAAGTGGGAGCTGTTTTTT.